This entry concerns a single TCR beta chain. As yet, its antigen is unknown. This may be a read error: a much more frequent sequence differs by one nucleotide. Both RNA and DNA were isolated together from about 19-30 mg of bulk tissue that had not been sorted. Each participant had primary liver carcinoma, and surgical resection was the treatment. Synthesis of TCR beta cDNA was carried out from 450 to 500 ng total RNA with a constant-region primer. Nested multiplex PCR, run for three rounds with slightly modified ARM-PCR, yielded TCR beta libraries. TRBV1-TRBV30 forward primers paired with a C-beta reverse primer were used in the first two PCR rounds, which ran roughly 9 cycles each. TCRdb redid the calling of the multiplex PCR reads with MiXCR, one entry per CDR3 protein. The sample has approximately 99,000 distinct CDR3 sequences; around 63% are singletons. The data are from a study of tumor-infiltrating lymphocytes in primary liver carcinoma. About the study: Samples yielded about 3.5 to 7.5 million productive TCRbeta reads, similar across tissue types.

Germline CDR1 reads SGHAT; CDR2 reads FQNNGV. The CDR3 contains 16 residues. Trimming cost V 6 bases and J 9 bases; bases outside gene matches: 10. Whole-study findings and limits: It was in tumors, not blood, that the top-250-clone fraction was significantly higher (p = 0.039).

The chain couples TRBV11-2 to TRBJ2-1; TRBD2 aligns across 14 bases. The specimen was liver tumor tissue from sampling region 5. Subset described: tumor region T5, tumor centre. The clonotype comes from a woman in her fifties or sixties with primary liver carcinoma and hepatitis B virus infection. The CDR3 DNA reads as TGTGCCAGCAGGAGACTAGCGGGAGGGCCGGGGGCTGAGCAGTTCTTC. The encoded protein is CASRRLAGGPGAEQFF. Together with reference TRBV11-2 and TRBJ2-1, the CDR3 gives the full variable domain: EAGVAQSPRYKIIEKRQSVAFWCNPISGHATLYWYQQILGQGPKLLIQFQNNGVVDDSQLPKDRFSAERLKGVDSTLKIQPAKLEDSAVYLCASRRLAGGPGAEQFFGPGTRLTVL.